This entry is about one T cell receptor beta chain. The CDR3 loop spans 16 amino acids. The germline V gene encodes CDR1 SEHNR and CDR2 FQNEAQ (reference sequence). The V end lost 2 bases, the J end lost 1 base, and 15 bases lay between the germline ends. This table comes from immunoSEQ multiplex PCR, and its TCRdb copy is limited to in-frame clones, with some not included. The repertoire holds some 2,000,000 clones, with nearly 97% as singletons. This sample stems from a study of shared clonotypes between healthy human individuals. This chain joins TRBV7-9 and TRBJ2-7, with D possibly TRBD2 on 5 matching bases. The TCR sequence derives from a young man in good health. Source material: naive CD4+ T cells sorted from blood. Subset noted: CD45RA+ positively selected. The chain's CDR3 is CASSLQVDWGSYEQYF. DNA for the CDR3: TGTGCCAGCAGCTTACAGGTGGACTGGGGATCCTACGAGCAGTACTTC.